Listed below are T cell receptor beta chains from one sample, sequenced in a study of blood T cell repertoires in COVID-19. TCRdb keeps only in-frame clones here, not all; method: immunoSEQ multiplex PCR. Of 150,000 to 200,000 clones in the sample, 85% were seen once. Sequenced: peripheral blood. These receptors all stem from a woman aged 60-70 years with acute or convalescent COVID-19. CDR3s include the opening cysteine and the closing phenylalanine or tryptophan. Each record gives: V gene, D gene, J gene, clone size, CDR3 length, CDR3 protein, CDR3 DNA. D genes are given only for firm matches. Clone size is given for some rows only: seen once, a few or many times, or a class if the clone is expanded.

v_call: TRBV4-2
d_call: TRBD2
j_call: TRBJ2-4
clone_size: .
cdr3_length: 18
cdr3_aa: CASSQGLAGGLAKNIQYF
cdr3_nt: TGTGCCAGCAGCCAAGGACTAGCGGGGGGTCTAGCCAAAAACATTCAGTACTTC

v_call: TRBV5-4
d_call: TRBD2
j_call: TRBJ2-1
clone_size: .
cdr3_length: 15
cdr3_aa: CASSLPLAGGREQFF
cdr3_nt: TGTGCCAGCAGCTTACCCCTAGCGGGAGGCCGGGAGCAGTTCTTC

v_call: TRBV6-5
d_call: TRBD1
j_call: TRBJ1-1
clone_size: once
cdr3_length: 14
cdr3_aa: CASRDRSRGTEAFF
cdr3_nt: TGTGCCAGCAGGGACAGGTCAAGGGGCACTGAAGCTTTCTTT

v_call: TRBV6-5
d_call: .
j_call: TRBJ1-3
clone_size: .
cdr3_length: 14
cdr3_aa: CASHRDLAGNTIYF
cdr3_nt: TGTGCCAGCCACAGGGATCTGGCGGGAAACACCATATATTTT

v_call: TRBV3-1/TRBV3-2
d_call: .
j_call: TRBJ1-3
clone_size: .
cdr3_length: 16
cdr3_aa: CASSQDLRGRGNTIYF
cdr3_nt: TGTGCCAGCAGCCAAGATTTGCGGGGGCGCGGAAACACCATATATTTT

v_call: TRBV7-2
d_call: .
j_call: TRBJ2-1
clone_size: once
cdr3_length: 13
cdr3_aa: CASSLGLANEQFF
cdr3_nt: TGTGCCAGCAGCTTAGGGCTAGCTAATGAGCAGTTCTTC

v_call: TRBV30
d_call: .
j_call: TRBJ1-2
clone_size: .
cdr3_length: 13
cdr3_aa: CAWSDRDSYGYTF
cdr3_nt: TGTGCCTGGAGTGACAGGGATTCGTATGGCTACACCTTC

v_call: TRBV4-2
d_call: .
j_call: TRBJ2-3
clone_size: .
cdr3_length: 15
cdr3_aa: CASSQGVVREDTQYF
cdr3_nt: TGTGCCAGCAGCCAAGGGGTCGTACGGGAGGATACGCAGTATTTT

v_call: TRBV4-2
d_call: .
j_call: TRBJ2-3
clone_size: .
cdr3_length: 14
cdr3_aa: CASSQGTSTDTQYF
cdr3_nt: TGTGCCAGCAGCCAAGGGACTAGCACAGATACGCAGTATTTT

v_call: TRBV3-1/TRBV3-2
d_call: .
j_call: TRBJ2-1
clone_size: .
cdr3_length: 12
cdr3_aa: CASSQGRGEQFF
cdr3_nt: TGTGCCAGCAGCCAAGGTAGGGGTGAGCAGTTCTTC

v_call: TRBV28
d_call: .
j_call: TRBJ2-1
clone_size: .
cdr3_length: 16
cdr3_aa: CASSSASFGVRVEQFF
cdr3_nt: TGTGCCAGCAGTTCCGCCAGTTTCGGGGTACGCGTTGAGCAGTTCTTC

v_call: TRBV3-1/TRBV3-2
d_call: .
j_call: TRBJ2-5
clone_size: .
cdr3_length: 14
cdr3_aa: CASVWGTQGETQYF
cdr3_nt: TGTGCCAGCGTCTGGGGGACACAAGGGGAGACCCAGTACTTC

v_call: TRBV28
d_call: TRBD2
j_call: TRBJ2-1
clone_size: .
cdr3_length: 16
cdr3_aa: CASNHGKGGSHNEQFF
cdr3_nt: TGTGCCAGCAATCATGGGAAGGGAGGGTCACACAATGAGCAGTTCTTC

v_call: TRBV15
d_call: TRBD1
j_call: TRBJ2-7
clone_size: .
cdr3_length: 15
cdr3_aa: CATSPPGQGGYEQYF
cdr3_nt: TGTGCCACCAGCCCTCCGGGACAGGGGGGCTACGAGCAGTACTTC

v_call: TRBV10-3
d_call: .
j_call: TRBJ2-7
clone_size: .
cdr3_length: 16
cdr3_aa: CAIGQPRGGKLYEQYF
cdr3_nt: TGTGCCATAGGACAACCAAGGGGAGGAAAACTCTACGAGCAGTACTTC

v_call: TRBV3-1/TRBV3-2
d_call: .
j_call: TRBJ2-1
clone_size: .
cdr3_length: 19
cdr3_aa: CASSKRPAEVILGGNEQFF
cdr3_nt: TGTGCCAGCTCGAAACGCCCCGCTGAGGTTATTCTAGGGGGCAATGAGCAGTTCTTC

v_call: TRBV28
d_call: TRBD2
j_call: TRBJ2-7
clone_size: .
cdr3_length: 14
cdr3_aa: CASREGTSGMAQYF
cdr3_nt: TGTGCCAGCAGGGAAGGGACTAGCGGGATGGCGCAGTACTTC

v_call: TRBV6-1
d_call: .
j_call: TRBJ1-5
clone_size: .
cdr3_length: 16
cdr3_aa: CASSEIGATTSQPQHF
cdr3_nt: TGTGCCAGCAGTGAAATAGGGGCGACGACTAGTCAGCCCCAGCATTTT

v_call: TRBV3-1/TRBV3-2
d_call: TRBD1
j_call: TRBJ2-3
clone_size: .
cdr3_length: 16
cdr3_aa: CASSPLQGAGTDTQYF
cdr3_nt: TGTGCCAGCAGCCCACTACAGGGGGCTGGTACAGATACGCAGTATTTT

v_call: TRBV9
d_call: .
j_call: TRBJ2-5
clone_size: .
cdr3_length: 15
cdr3_aa: CASSVDSGRGETQYF
cdr3_nt: TGTGCCAGCAGCGTAGACAGCGGGCGAGGGGAGACCCAGTACTTC

v_call: TRBV10-1
d_call: .
j_call: TRBJ1-3
clone_size: once
cdr3_length: 13
cdr3_aa: CASSIASGNTIYF
cdr3_nt: TGCGCCAGCAGCATAGCCTCTGGAAACACCATATATTTT

v_call: TRBV6-1
d_call: TRBD2
j_call: TRBJ2-3
clone_size: .
cdr3_length: 15
cdr3_aa: CASREGLALADTQYF
cdr3_nt: TGTGCCAGCAGAGAAGGACTAGCACTAGCAGATACGCAGTATTTT

v_call: TRBV10-3
d_call: TRBD1
j_call: TRBJ1-5
clone_size: .
cdr3_length: 17
cdr3_aa: CAISESPGQGARQPQHF
cdr3_nt: TGTGCCATCAGTGAGTCGCCCGGGCAGGGGGCGAGGCAGCCCCAGCATTTT

v_call: TRBV6-5
d_call: TRBD1
j_call: TRBJ2-7
clone_size: .
cdr3_length: 12
cdr3_aa: CATSRQGREQYF
cdr3_nt: TGTGCCACCAGTCGACAGGGGAGGGAGCAGTACTTC

v_call: TRBV27
d_call: TRBD2
j_call: TRBJ2-1
clone_size: .
cdr3_length: 17
cdr3_aa: CASSGGGRGSSYNEQFF
cdr3_nt: TGTGCCAGCTCTGGGGGTGGGCGGGGGAGCTCCTACAATGAGCAGTTCTTC

v_call: TRBV10-3
d_call: TRBD1
j_call: TRBJ1-2
clone_size: .
cdr3_length: 13
cdr3_aa: CAISFTGVNGYTF
cdr3_nt: TGTGCCATCAGTTTTACAGGGGTCAATGGCTACACCTTC

v_call: TRBV5-8
d_call: .
j_call: TRBJ2-2
clone_size: .
cdr3_length: 16
cdr3_aa: CASSLGTSPNTGELFF
cdr3_nt: TGTGCCAGCAGCTTGGGGACTTCGCCTAACACCGGGGAGCTGTTTTTT

v_call: TRBV5-4
d_call: TRBD2
j_call: TRBJ2-1
clone_size: .
cdr3_length: 15
cdr3_aa: CASTLAGGQYNEQFF
cdr3_nt: TGTGCCAGCACCTTGGCGGGAGGTCAGTACAATGAGCAGTTCTTC

v_call: TRBV10-1
d_call: .
j_call: TRBJ1-1
clone_size: .
cdr3_length: 15
cdr3_aa: CASSLVTIMNTEAFF
cdr3_nt: TGCGCCAGCAGCTTAGTCACGATCATGAACACTGAAGCTTTCTTT

v_call: TRBV10-1
d_call: TRBD2
j_call: TRBJ2-1
clone_size: .
cdr3_length: 15
cdr3_aa: CASSLLAGGLDEQFF
cdr3_nt: TGCGCCAGCAGTTTACTAGCGGGAGGATTGGATGAGCAGTTCTTC

v_call: TRBV4-1
d_call: TRBD1
j_call: TRBJ2-2
clone_size: .
cdr3_length: 15
cdr3_aa: CASSPYRGNTGELFF
cdr3_nt: TGCGCCAGCAGCCCCTACAGGGGGAACACCGGGGAGCTGTTTTTT

v_call: TRBV12-3/TRBV12-4
d_call: .
j_call: TRBJ2-5
clone_size: .
cdr3_length: 13
cdr3_aa: CASSFGGLETQYF
cdr3_nt: TGTGCCAGCAGTTTCGGGGGTTTAGAGACCCAGTACTTC

v_call: TRBV19
d_call: TRBD1
j_call: TRBJ2-1
clone_size: .
cdr3_length: 14
cdr3_aa: CASKGTGRDQGQFF
cdr3_nt: TGTGCCAGTAAGGGGACAGGGCGGGATCAAGGGCAGTTCTTC

v_call: TRBV24-1
d_call: .
j_call: TRBJ1-2
clone_size: .
cdr3_length: 13
cdr3_aa: CATSDLNSLGYTF
cdr3_nt: TGTGCCACCAGTGATTTGAACAGCCTTGGCTACACCTTC

v_call: TRBV2
d_call: .
j_call: TRBJ2-1
clone_size: .
cdr3_length: 15
cdr3_aa: CASRTQVGGYNEQFF
cdr3_nt: TGTGCCAGCAGGACCCAGGTGGGGGGTTACAATGAGCAGTTCTTC

v_call: TRBV19
d_call: TRBD1
j_call: TRBJ1-1
clone_size: .
cdr3_length: 15
cdr3_aa: CASSIVGTGNTEAFF
cdr3_nt: TGTGCCAGTAGTATAGTCGGGACAGGGAACACTGAAGCTTTCTTT

v_call: TRBV25-1
d_call: TRBD1
j_call: TRBJ1-2
clone_size: .
cdr3_length: 14
cdr3_aa: CASSDLQGARGYTF
cdr3_nt: TGTGCCAGCAGTGATTTACAGGGGGCGCGGGGCTACACCTTC

v_call: TRBV7-3
d_call: .
j_call: TRBJ2-2
clone_size: .
cdr3_length: 16
cdr3_aa: CASSLQGRVNNGELFF
cdr3_nt: TGTGCCAGCAGCTTACAAGGCAGGGTGAACAACGGGGAGCTGTTTTTT

v_call: TRBV12-3/TRBV12-4
d_call: .
j_call: TRBJ1-5
clone_size: few
cdr3_length: 13
cdr3_aa: CASSFLSGEPQHF
cdr3_nt: TGTGCCAGCAGTTTTTTGAGTGGAGAGCCCCAGCATTTT

v_call: TRBV29-1
d_call: .
j_call: TRBJ2-2
clone_size: .
cdr3_length: 12
cdr3_aa: CSVDGGTGELFF
cdr3_nt: TGCAGCGTTGACGGGGGAACCGGGGAGCTGTTTTTT

v_call: TRBV15
d_call: .
j_call: TRBJ1-5
clone_size: .
cdr3_length: 13
cdr3_aa: CATSRDTSEPQHF
cdr3_nt: TGTGCCACCAGCAGAGATACGAGTGAGCCCCAGCATTTT

v_call: TRBV6-6
d_call: .
j_call: TRBJ1-2
clone_size: .
cdr3_length: 13
cdr3_aa: CASSPRQDTSYTF
cdr3_nt: TGTGCCAGCAGCCCGAGACAGGATACCAGCTACACCTTC

v_call: TRBV2
d_call: TRBD1
j_call: TRBJ1-5
clone_size: .
cdr3_length: 13
cdr3_aa: CASSTGAAQPQHF
cdr3_nt: TGTGCCAGCAGTACAGGGGCTGCTCAGCCCCAGCATTTT

v_call: TRBV28
d_call: TRBD1
j_call: TRBJ1-5
clone_size: .
cdr3_length: 14
cdr3_aa: CASSIGQGDQPQHF
cdr3_nt: TGTGCCAGCAGTATAGGACAGGGTGATCAGCCCCAGCATTTT

v_call: TRBV9
d_call: .
j_call: TRBJ1-4
clone_size: once
cdr3_length: 15
cdr3_aa: CASSVIGGSDEKLFF
cdr3_nt: TGTGCCAGCAGCGTCATCGGGGGATCGGATGAAAAACTGTTTTTT

v_call: TRBV21-1
d_call: .
j_call: TRBJ1-5
clone_size: .
cdr3_length: 14
cdr3_aa: CASSKGWGGEPQHF
cdr3_nt: TGTGCCAGCAGCAAAGGATGGGGCGGGGAGCCCCAGCATTTT

v_call: TRBV21-1
d_call: .
j_call: TRBJ2-3
clone_size: .
cdr3_length: 14
cdr3_aa: CASSEYAFTDTQYF
cdr3_nt: TGTGCCAGCTCGGAGTACGCGTTCACAGATACGCAGTATTTT

v_call: TRBV12-3/TRBV12-4
d_call: .
j_call: TRBJ1-4
clone_size: .
cdr3_length: 11
cdr3_aa: CASSFSGRLFF
cdr3_nt: TGTGCCAGCAGTTTTTCAGGTAGACTGTTTTTT

v_call: TRBV19
d_call: .
j_call: TRBJ1-1
clone_size: .
cdr3_length: 14
cdr3_aa: CASSTGTMNTEAFF
cdr3_nt: TGTGCCAGTAGTACCGGGACAATGAACACTGAAGCTTTCTTT

v_call: TRBV29-1
d_call: .
j_call: TRBJ1-2
clone_size: .
cdr3_length: 11
cdr3_aa: CSVSGAGGYTF
cdr3_nt: TGCAGCGTCTCAGGGGCTGGTGGCTACACCTTC